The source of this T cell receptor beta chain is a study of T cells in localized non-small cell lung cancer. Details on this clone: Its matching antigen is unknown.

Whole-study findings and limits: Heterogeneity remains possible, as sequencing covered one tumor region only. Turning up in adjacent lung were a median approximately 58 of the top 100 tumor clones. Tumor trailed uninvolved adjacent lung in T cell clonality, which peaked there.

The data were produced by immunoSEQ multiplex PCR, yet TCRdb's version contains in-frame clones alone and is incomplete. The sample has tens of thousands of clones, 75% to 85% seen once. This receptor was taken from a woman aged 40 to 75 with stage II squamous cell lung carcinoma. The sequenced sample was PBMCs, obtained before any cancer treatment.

The CDR3 DNA sequence: TGTGCCAGCAGTTCTTTAGCGGGGGGCTCGACAGATACGCAGTATTTT. It is translated as CASSSLAGGSTDTQYF. This chain uses TRBV6-4 with TRBJ2-3; 10 nucleotides line up with TRBD2. The CDR3 is 16 residues long. Germline V gene lookup returns CDR1 MRHNA and CDR2 SNTAGT. The junction had 8 bases not matched to a gene; V was cut back by 5 bases and J by 3 bases.